One and the same sample provided the 25 T cell receptor beta chains below, sequenced in a study of cytomegalovirus exposure and HLA in healthy donors. Primers: 60 Vbeta forward and 13 Jbeta reverse. Libraries were prepared by immunoSEQ multiplex PCR; TCRdb keeps only in-frame clonotypes and omits some of them. The profile shows some 140,000 clones, around 75% of them singletons. The sequenced material came from PBMCs. These receptor sequences come from a man aged 30-40 years in good health and CMV-seropositive.

V gene TRBV7-9 combines with J gene TRBJ2-6, with a weak D call TRBD2 (6 bases). This CDR3 is built from 17 residues. CDR1 SEHNR and CDR2 FQNEAQ come from the germline V gene (reference sequence). V lost 5 bases and J 0 bases, leaving 14 bases between the germline ends. The chain's CDR3 is CASSRDGGTSGANVLTF. CDR3 nucleotides: TGTGCCAGCAGCAGGGACGGGGGAACCTCTGGGGCCAACGTCCTGACTTTC.

In this sample, this clone turned up a few times. The V gene is TRBV6-1, the J gene TRBJ1-6, with D unclear. Germline CDR1 and CDR2: MNHNS and SASEGT. The CDR3 loop spans 14 amino acids. V was trimmed by 6 bases and J by 2 bases, leaving 8 bases between them. CDR3 protein: CASSLSPYNSPLHF. The CDR3, as DNA: TGTGCCAGCAGCTTAAGCCCCTATAATTCACCCCTCCACTTT.

This clone was found once. This rearrangement joins TRBV9 to TRBJ2-7, with D possibly matching TRBD2 (6 bases). Trimming removed 4 bases from V and 1 base from J, with 18 bases in between. The CDR3 is 16 residues long. Per the germline V gene, CDR1 is SGDLS and CDR2 is YYNGEE. CDR3 in DNA: TGTGCCAGCAGCTATGGACCGGAAGGGACTTCCTACGAGCAGTACTTC. Amino acids: CASSYGPEGTSYEQYF.

In this sample, this clone turned up once. The chain couples TRBV21-1 to TRBJ1-5. TRBV21-1 is deemed a pseudogene. The CDR3 has 17 residues. CDR3: CASSKMGGGFSNQPQHF. The CDR3 coding sequence is TGTGCCAGCAGCAAAATGGGGGGGGGTTTTAGCAATCAGCCCCAGCATTTT.

The gene calls are TRBV5-6 and TRBJ1-2; 10 positions match TRBD1. The CDR3 spans 15 residues. Germline V gene data show CDR1 as SGHDT and CDR2 as YYEEEE. V trimming: 3 bases; J trimming: 3 bases; junction bases outside the gene matches: 5. In DNA, the CDR3 is TGTGCCAGCAGCTCCTGGACAGGGGGGGACTATGGCTACACCTTC. Translating gives CASSSWTGGDYGYTF.

The CDR3 bases are TGTGCCAGCAGTTACTCCAGGGAGGCTAACTATGGCTACACCTTC. This encodes CASSYSREANYGYTF. The J gene is TRBJ1-2, the V gene TRBV6-6, with D possibly matching TRBD1 (5 bases). Germline V gene data show CDR1 as MNHNY and CDR2 as SVGAGI (reference sequence). The CDR3 loop spans 15 amino acids. The germline V and J ends were trimmed by 0 bases and 0 bases, with 8 bases remaining between them.

The chain uses TRBV28 and TRBJ1-5, with D perhaps matching TRBD1 (6 bases). CDR1 MDHEN and CDR2 SYDVKM come from the germline V gene. The CDR3 runs 16 residues. V was cut by 4 bases and J by 0 bases, with 13 bases left in between. CDR3 sequence: CASSSWTAISNQPQHF. CDR3 DNA sequence: TGTGCCAGCAGTTCATGGACAGCCATTAGCAATCAGCCCCAGCATTTT.

J is TRBJ1-1 and V is TRBV19; D might be TRBD1 (5 bases). Germline CDR1 reads LNHDA; CDR2 reads SQIVND (reference sequence). Trimming pared 5 bases from V and 0 bases from J, leaving 7 bases between. The CDR3 spans 13 residues. The CDR3 here is CASSGQMNTEAFF. CDR3 nucleotides: TGTGCCAGTAGTGGACAAATGAACACTGAAGCTTTCTTT.

The chain is built from TRBV11-3 and TRBJ2-2; D remains ambiguous. Germline loops: CDR1 SGHNT, CDR2 YENEEA. The length of the CDR3 is 13 residues. The V and J ends lost 7 bases and 7 bases respectively, with 13 bases between them. The chain's CDR3 is CASTSRHGGELFF. CDR3 DNA sequence: TGTGCCAGCACCTCGCGACATGGCGGGGAGCTGTTTTTT.

The gene calls are TRBV4-1 and TRBJ1-5; D is uncertain. This CDR3 region has 16 residues. V lost 4 bases to trimming and J lost 7 bases, with 20 bases between them. Germline values: CDR1 MGHRA, CDR2 YSYEKL. CDR3 sequence: CASSPIDLGVRQPQHF. Written as DNA, the CDR3 is TGCGCCAGCAGCCCGATTGATTTAGGAGTTCGCCAGCCCCAGCATTTT.

This clone appeared once. V and J are TRBV18 and TRBJ2-7; 7 positions match TRBD1. The CDR3 has 14 amino acids. Germline CDR1 and CDR2: KGHSH and LQKENI. The V gene end was trimmed by 5 bases and the J gene end by 2 bases; junction bases not matched to a gene: 6. The CDR3 spells CASSTGEKAYEQYF. CDR3 in DNA: TGTGCCAGCTCAACAGGGGAAAAAGCCTACGAGCAGTACTTC.

This clone came up a few times. The chain links TRBV2 to TRBJ1-1; D possibly corresponds to TRBD1 (6 bases). The germline gives CDR1 SNHLY, CDR2 FYNNEI. The germline V and J ends were trimmed by 1 base and 14 bases, with 17 bases remaining between them. This CDR3 contains 13 residues. The CDR3 DNA reads as TGTGCCAGCAGTGAAGGACAGGCTCTATTATTATTCTTT. Its translation: CASSEGQALLLFF.

The chain uses TRBV5-5 and TRBJ2-3; TRBD2 agrees at 12 bases. The CDR3 covers 15 residues. Germline V gene data show CDR1 as SGHKS and CDR2 as YYEKEE (reference sequence). Trimming removed 4 bases from V and 2 bases from J; junction bases left unmatched: 2. CDR3 DNA: TGTGCCAGCAGCCCTAGCGGGAGGGCCACAGATACGCAGTATTTT. Translating gives CASSPSGRATDTQYF.

The chain recombines TRBV19 with TRBJ2-4; tentative D call: TRBD2 (6 bases). This CDR3 spans 14 amino acids. Between the trimmed V and J ends, which lost 7 bases and 0 bases, there was a span of 10 bases. Germline V CDR1 and CDR2: LNHDA, SQIVND (reference sequence). The CDR3, as DNA: TGTGCCAGTACTGGGGGACTAGCCAAAAACATTCAGTACTTC. Translated: CASTGGLAKNIQYF.

CDR3 sequence reads: CASSVRDLTDTQYF. The CDR3 DNA sequence: TGTGCCAGTAGTGTTCGGGATCTCACAGATACGCAGTATTTT. The J gene is TRBJ2-3, the V gene TRBV19; maybe TRBD2 (5 bases). The V gene lost 5 bases and the J gene lost 2 bases, with 11 bases spanning the gap. The CDR3 runs 14 residues. Looked up from germline, CDR1 is LNHDA and CDR2 is SQIVND (reference sequence).

J is TRBJ2-7 and V is TRBV7-2; D remains unclear. V lost 5 bases and J 9 bases, leaving 17 bases between the germline ends. The germline V gene has CDR1 SGHTA and CDR2 FQGNSA. CDR3 length: 13 residues. CDR3 in DNA: TGTGCCAGCAGCCCCGAGACCCGCCGAGGGCAGTACTTC. The encoded protein is CASSPETRRGQYF.

Only a few counts were recorded for this clone. The chain is built from TRBV7-6 and TRBJ1-3, with 7 nucleotides matching TRBD1. In germline, CDR1 is SGHVS, CDR2 FNYEAQ. V trimming: 5 bases; J trimming: 4 bases; junction bases outside the gene matches: 14. The CDR3 consists of 17 residues. DNA for the CDR3: TGTGCCAGCAGCATGGACTCCGCCGGGACAGCGGGAAACACCATATATTTT. Protein sequence: CASSMDSAGTAGNTIYF.

The chain combines TRBV7-2 with TRBJ1-2; D call uncertain. V was shortened by 3 bases and J by 0 bases, with 8 bases between the two germline ends. In germline, CDR1 is SGHTA, CDR2 FQGNSA. The CDR3 spans 14 residues. The CDR3 sequence is CASSFDIANYGYTF. In DNA form, the CDR3 reads TGTGCCAGCAGCTTTGACATTGCTAACTATGGCTACACCTTC.

V is TRBV7-2 and J is TRBJ1-5; D gene uncertain. The CDR3 has 16 residues. The ends were cut back, 2 bases at V and 0 bases at J, with 11 bases in the middle. Germline CDR1 SGHTA, CDR2 FQGNSA. CDR3 in amino acids: CASSLSGGYSNQPQHF. CDR3 DNA sequence: TGTGCCAGCAGCTTATCGGGTGGTTATAGCAATCAGCCCCAGCATTTT.

The rearrangement uses TRBV27 and TRBJ1-2; a weak D match, TRBD1 (6 bases). The V and J ends lost 8 bases and 0 bases respectively, with 22 bases between them. The CDR3 runs 17 residues. Germline assignment: CDR1 MNHEY and CDR2 SMNVEV (reference sequence). Here the CDR3 reads CASARGRIKGSNYGYTF. Here the CDR3 DNA reads TGTGCCAGCGCCAGGGGCAGAATTAAAGGTTCTAACTATGGCTACACCTTC.

The chain has TRBV7-6 and TRBJ2-1, with a tentative D call TRBD2 (5 bases). Germline CDR1 reads SGHVS; CDR2 reads FNYEAQ. V lost 8 bases to trimming and J lost 7 bases, with 12 bases between them. The CDR3 length is 12 residues. The chain's CDR3 is CASGRGGNEQFF. In nucleotides, the CDR3 is TGTGCCAGCGGGAGAGGCGGGAATGAGCAGTTCTTC.

The chain uses TRBV27 and TRBJ2-7; the match to TRBD2 covers 8 bases. The germline CDR1 and CDR2 sequences are MNHEY and SMNVEV (reference sequence). The CDR3 covers 15 residues. The J segment lost 2 bases and the V segment lost 2 bases, leaving 5 bases of the junction unmatched. Here the CDR3 reads CASSLKGLGTYEQYF. The DNA for the CDR3 is TGTGCCAGCAGTTTAAAGGGACTAGGTACCTACGAGCAGTACTTC.

This chain uses TRBV7-3 with TRBJ2-2; 14 bases fit TRBD2. V was pared by 5 bases and J by 2 bases, with 4 bases of the junction left unmatched. The V gene's germline CDR1 is SGHTA and CDR2 FQGTGA. This CDR3 is built from 17 residues. The CDR3: CASSMGLAGANTGELFF. In DNA, the CDR3 is TGTGCCAGCAGCATGGGACTAGCGGGGGCCAACACCGGGGAGCTGTTTTTT.

The V and J genes are TRBV12-5 and TRBJ1-2; no clear D gene. V lost 2 bases to trimming and J lost 2 bases, with 9 bases between them. The CDR3 spans 14 residues. Germline V CDR1 and CDR2: LGHNT, FRNRAP. The CDR3 spells CASGLHGENYGYTF. The DNA for the CDR3 is TGTGCTAGTGGTTTGCACGGGGAGAACTATGGCTACACCTTC.

CDR3 in amino acids: CASSDTGAGSEKLFF. The CDR3 DNA sequence: TGTGCCAGCAGCGATACAGGGGCTGGTAGTGAAAAACTGTTTTTT. The gene calls are TRBV9 and TRBJ1-4, with 7 bases lining up with TRBD1. In germline, CDR1 is SGDLS, CDR2 YYNGEE. Trimming took 3 bases from V and 7 from J; bases not matched to a gene: 9. The CDR3 covers 15 residues.